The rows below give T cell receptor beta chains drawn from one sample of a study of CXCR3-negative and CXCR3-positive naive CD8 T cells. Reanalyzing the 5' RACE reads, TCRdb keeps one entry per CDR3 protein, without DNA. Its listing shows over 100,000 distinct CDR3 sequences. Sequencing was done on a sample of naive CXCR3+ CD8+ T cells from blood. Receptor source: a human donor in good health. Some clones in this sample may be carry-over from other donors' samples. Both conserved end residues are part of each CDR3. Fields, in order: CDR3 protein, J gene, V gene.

CASSLFGGHHSNEQFF | TRBJ2-1 | TRBV12-3/TRBV12-4
CASTAERSPDTQYF | TRBJ2-3 | TRBV12-3/TRBV12-4
CASRALAGSSNEQFF | TRBJ2-1 | TRBV2
CASSQDPTVSSYEQYF | TRBJ2-7 | TRBV4-3
CASSPITGAQETQYF | TRBJ2-5 | TRBV6-2/TRBV6-3
CASSLGDVYGYTF | TRBJ1-2 | TRBV12-3/TRBV12-4
CASSPVTGLWDIQYF | TRBJ2-4 | TRBV12-3/TRBV12-4
CASSFTGSYEQYF | TRBJ2-7 | TRBV6-6
CASSPGTGWVEQFF | TRBJ2-1 | TRBV14
CASSIGLAGEFFSDEQFF | TRBJ2-1 | TRBV19
CASTVGTGVGNEQFF | TRBJ2-1 | TRBV5-1
CASSLAAGHLYEQYF | TRBJ2-7 | TRBV5-1
CASSLFNTEAFF | TRBJ1-1 | TRBV5-1
CASSLTGPEAFF | TRBJ1-1 | TRBV5-6
CSASGTSGSSYEQYF | TRBJ2-7 | TRBV20-1
CASTLWVSGSASTDTQYF | TRBJ2-3 | TRBV7-6
CSARRREDEQFF | TRBJ2-1 | TRBV20-1
CASSLEQGGYGYTF | TRBJ1-2 | TRBV5-6
CASSSRGTYNEQFF | TRBJ2-1 | TRBV5-5
CASSLASGGTGEQFF | TRBJ2-2 | TRBV5-1
CATSDPLAGGSNEQFF | TRBJ2-1 | TRBV24-1
CAISEPTGSLLEQYF | TRBJ2-7 | TRBV10-3
CASSLGLAVNTGELFF | TRBJ2-2 | TRBV5-1
CASSEGQGNSPLHF | TRBJ1-6 | TRBV7-3
CASSLHSYEQYF | TRBJ2-7 | TRBV7-6
CASSEALPGEIGETQYF | TRBJ2-5 | TRBV2
CSVVSGMNTEAFF | TRBJ1-1 | TRBV29-1
CSVAGGNGELFF | TRBJ2-2 | TRBV29-1
CASSFRGRGSYNEQFF | TRBJ2-1 | TRBV5-4
CASSLISYTMNTEAFF | TRBJ1-1 | TRBV7-6
CASSPRGAFYTGELFF | TRBJ2-2 | TRBV18
CASSLQVTDYGYTF | TRBJ1-2 | TRBV28
CASSPTSGGAHEQFF | TRBJ2-1 | TRBV6-6
CASSPTGTSDYEQYF | TRBJ2-7 | TRBV12-3/TRBV12-4
CASSQQLASDNEQFF | TRBJ2-1 | TRBV4-3
CASSTFASGALSYCTDTQYF | TRBJ2-3 | TRBV21-1
CSARGQGLYQETQYF | TRBJ2-5 | TRBV20-1
CASSPTGGGKNEQFF | TRBJ2-1 | TRBV9
CASIQGERVLFDEQFF | TRBJ2-1 | TRBV4-1
CASRSGDEETQYF | TRBJ2-5 | TRBV27
CASSLAGQGFEQYF | TRBJ2-7 | TRBV5-5
CAALPDLSYNEQFF | TRBJ2-1 | TRBV10-3
CASTQPYTTDTQYF | TRBJ2-3 | TRBV12-3/TRBV12-4
CASSLAGTSGYNEQFF | TRBJ2-1 | TRBV7-6
CSARAGGLYNEQFF | TRBJ2-1 | TRBV20-1
CASSWSGTSGFYEQYF | TRBJ2-7 | TRBV3-1
CASSFEGSGELFF | TRBJ2-2 | TRBV5-1
CEGLLTDTQYF | TRBJ2-3 | TRBV29-1
CSARDISYELSAYEQYF | TRBJ2-7 | TRBV20-1
CASSQERNSYEQYF | TRBJ2-7 | TRBV6-1
CSVEDLSNRRSSEQYF | TRBJ2-7 | TRBV29-1
CASSHREFGYGYTF | TRBJ1-2 | TRBV6-5
CAISEMGVTYEQYF | TRBJ2-7 | TRBV10-3
CASSLLAGGLYEQYF | TRBJ2-7 | TRBV7-8
CSVELQDETQYF | TRBJ2-5 | TRBV29-1
CASSPGIPYEQYF | TRBJ2-7 | TRBV11-2
CASSPGTSGGIYNEQFF | TRBJ2-1 | TRBV6-5
CASSYLSRLAGAYEQYF | TRBJ2-7 | TRBV6-2/TRBV6-3
CASSLVSYEQYF | TRBJ2-7 | TRBV7-9
CATIRDRGATNEKLFF | TRBJ1-4 | TRBV15